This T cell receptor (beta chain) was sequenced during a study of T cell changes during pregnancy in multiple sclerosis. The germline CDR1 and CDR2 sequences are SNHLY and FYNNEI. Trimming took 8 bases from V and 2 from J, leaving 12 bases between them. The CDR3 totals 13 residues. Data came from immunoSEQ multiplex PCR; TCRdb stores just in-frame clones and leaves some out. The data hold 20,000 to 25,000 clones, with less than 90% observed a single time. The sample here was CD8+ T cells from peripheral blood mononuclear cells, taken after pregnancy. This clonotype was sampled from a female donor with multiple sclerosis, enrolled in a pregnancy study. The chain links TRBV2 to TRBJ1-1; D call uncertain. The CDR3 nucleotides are TGTGCCAGCCACCGAGTGGTAAACACTGAAGCTTTCTTT. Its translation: CASHRVVNTEAFF.